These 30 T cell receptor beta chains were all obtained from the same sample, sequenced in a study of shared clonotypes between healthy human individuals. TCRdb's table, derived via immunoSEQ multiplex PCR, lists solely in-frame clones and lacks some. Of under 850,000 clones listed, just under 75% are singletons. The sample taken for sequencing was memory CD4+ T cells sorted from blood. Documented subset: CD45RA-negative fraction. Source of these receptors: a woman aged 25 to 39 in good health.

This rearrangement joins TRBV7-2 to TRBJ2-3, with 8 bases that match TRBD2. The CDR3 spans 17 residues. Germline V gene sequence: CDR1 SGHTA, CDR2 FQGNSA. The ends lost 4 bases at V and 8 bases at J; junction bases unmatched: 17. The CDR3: CASSSSVLAASSGTQYF. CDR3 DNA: TGTGCCAGCAGCTCTAGCGTACTAGCGGCATCCTCCGGTACGCAGTATTTT.

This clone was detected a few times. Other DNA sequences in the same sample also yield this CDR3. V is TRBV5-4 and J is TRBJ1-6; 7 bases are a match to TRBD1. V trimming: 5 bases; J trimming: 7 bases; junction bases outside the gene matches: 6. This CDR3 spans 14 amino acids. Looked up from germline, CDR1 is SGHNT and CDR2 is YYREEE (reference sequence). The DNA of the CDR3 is TGTGCCAGCAGTTTCGACAGGGTGAATTCACCCCTCCACTTT. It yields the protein CASSFDRVNSPLHF. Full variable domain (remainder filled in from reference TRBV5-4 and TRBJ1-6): ETGVTQSPTHLIKTRGQQVTLRCSSQSGHNTVSWYQQALGQGPQFIFQYYREEENGRGNFPPRFSGLQFPNYSSELNVNALELDDSALYLCASSFDRVNSPLHFGNGTRLTVT.

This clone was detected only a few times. CDR3 protein: CASSSTEGYEQYF. CDR3 DNA sequence: TGTGCCAGCAGCTCGACAGAAGGCTACGAGCAGTACTTC. The V and J genes are TRBV7-9 and TRBJ2-7, with D possibly TRBD1 on 5 matching bases. CDR3 length: 13 amino acids. Germline V gene lookup returns CDR1 SEHNR and CDR2 FQNEAQ (reference sequence). The ends were cut back, 4 bases at V and 3 bases at J, with 10 bases in the middle.

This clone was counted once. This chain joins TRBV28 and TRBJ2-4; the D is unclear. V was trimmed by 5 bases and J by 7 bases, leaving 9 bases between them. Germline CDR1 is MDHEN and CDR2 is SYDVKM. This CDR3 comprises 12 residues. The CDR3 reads CASSPVWNIQYF. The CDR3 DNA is TGTGCCAGCAGTCCCGTGTGGAACATTCAGTACTTC.

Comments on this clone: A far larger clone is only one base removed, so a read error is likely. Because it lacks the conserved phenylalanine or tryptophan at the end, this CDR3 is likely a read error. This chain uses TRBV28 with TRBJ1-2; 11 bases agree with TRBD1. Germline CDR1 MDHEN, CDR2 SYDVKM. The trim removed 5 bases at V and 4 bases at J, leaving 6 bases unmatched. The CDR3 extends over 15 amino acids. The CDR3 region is CASSGQGAEGYGYTL. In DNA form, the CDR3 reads TGTGCCAGCAGTGGACAGGGGGCGGAAGGCTATGGCTACACCCTC.

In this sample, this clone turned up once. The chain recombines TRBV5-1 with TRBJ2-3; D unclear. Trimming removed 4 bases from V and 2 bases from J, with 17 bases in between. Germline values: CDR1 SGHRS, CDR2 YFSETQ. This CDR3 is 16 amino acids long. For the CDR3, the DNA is TGCGCCAGCAGCCCGGCTATTGAGGAAAACACAGATACGCAGTATTTT. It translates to CASSPAIEENTDTQYF.

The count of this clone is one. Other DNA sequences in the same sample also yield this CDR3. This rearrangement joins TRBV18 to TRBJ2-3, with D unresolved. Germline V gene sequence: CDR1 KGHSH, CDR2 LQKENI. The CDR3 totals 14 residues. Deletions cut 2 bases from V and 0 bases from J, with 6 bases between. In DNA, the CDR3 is TGTGCCAGCTCACCATCCAGGAGCACAGATACGCAGTATTTT. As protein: CASSPSRSTDTQYF. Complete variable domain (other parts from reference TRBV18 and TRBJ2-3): NAGVMQNPRHLVRRRGQEARLRCSPMKGHSHVYWYRQLPEEGLKFMVYLQKENIIDESGMPKERFSAEFPKEGPSILRIQQVVRGDSAAYFCASSPSRSTDTQYFGPGTRLTVL.

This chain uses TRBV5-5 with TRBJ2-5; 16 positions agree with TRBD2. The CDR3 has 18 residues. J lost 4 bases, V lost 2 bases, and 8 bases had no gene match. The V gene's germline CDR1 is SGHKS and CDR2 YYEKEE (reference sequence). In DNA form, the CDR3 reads TGTGCCAGCAGCTTAACCGGGACTAGCGGGAGGGCCGGAGAGACCCAGTACTTC. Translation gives CASSLTGTSGRAGETQYF. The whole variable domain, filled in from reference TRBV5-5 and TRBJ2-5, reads DAGVTQSPTHLIKTRGQQVTLRCSPISGHKSVSWYQQVLGQGPQFIFQYYEKEERGRGNFPDRFSARQFPNYSSELNVNALLLGDSALYLCASSLTGTSGRAGETQYFGPGTRLLVL.

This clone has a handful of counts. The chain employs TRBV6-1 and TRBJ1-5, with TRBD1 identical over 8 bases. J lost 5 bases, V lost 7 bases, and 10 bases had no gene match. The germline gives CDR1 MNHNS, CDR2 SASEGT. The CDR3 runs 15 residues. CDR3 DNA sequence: TGTGCCAGCAATCTTCAGGGGGCGCGCGATCAGCCCCAGCATTTT. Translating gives CASNLQGARDQPQHF.

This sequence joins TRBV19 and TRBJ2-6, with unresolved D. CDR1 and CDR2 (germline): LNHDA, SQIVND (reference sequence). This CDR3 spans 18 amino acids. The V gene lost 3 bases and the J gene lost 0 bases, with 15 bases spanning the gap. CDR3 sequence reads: CASSISGSSHSGANVLTF. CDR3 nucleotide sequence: TGTGCCAGTAGTATCTCAGGCAGTTCCCACTCTGGGGCCAACGTCCTGACTTTC.

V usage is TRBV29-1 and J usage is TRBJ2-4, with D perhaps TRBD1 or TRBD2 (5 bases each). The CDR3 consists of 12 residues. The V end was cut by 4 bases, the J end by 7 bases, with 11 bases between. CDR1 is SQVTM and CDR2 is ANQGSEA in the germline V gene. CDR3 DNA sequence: TGCAGCGTTGCATCAGGGAGTAACATTCAGTACTTC. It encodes CSVASGSNIQYF.

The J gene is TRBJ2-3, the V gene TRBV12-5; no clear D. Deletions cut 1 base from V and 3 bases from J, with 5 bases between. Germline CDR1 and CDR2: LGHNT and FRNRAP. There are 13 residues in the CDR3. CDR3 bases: TGTGCTAGTGGTTTGGGAACGACAGATACGCAGTATTTT. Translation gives CASGLGTTDTQYF. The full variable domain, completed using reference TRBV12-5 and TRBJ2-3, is DARVTQTPRHKVTEMGQEVTMRCQPILGHNTVFWYRQTMMQGLELLAYFRNRAPLDDSGMPKDRFSAEMPDATLATLKIQPSEPRDSAVYFCASGLGTTDTQYFGPGTRLTVL.

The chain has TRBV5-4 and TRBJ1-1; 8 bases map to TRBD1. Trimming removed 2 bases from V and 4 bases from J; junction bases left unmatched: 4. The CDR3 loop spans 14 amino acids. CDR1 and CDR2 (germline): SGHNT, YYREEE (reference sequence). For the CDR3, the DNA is TGTGCCAGCAGCTTTCTTACAGGGGGCACTGAAGCTTTCTTT. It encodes CASSFLTGGTEAFF.

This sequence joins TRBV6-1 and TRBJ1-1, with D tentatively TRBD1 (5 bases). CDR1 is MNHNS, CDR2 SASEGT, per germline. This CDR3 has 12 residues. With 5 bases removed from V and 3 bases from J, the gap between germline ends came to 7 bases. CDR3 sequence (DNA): TGTGCCAGCAGTCAGACAGACACTGAAGCTTTCTTT. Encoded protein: CASSQTDTEAFF.

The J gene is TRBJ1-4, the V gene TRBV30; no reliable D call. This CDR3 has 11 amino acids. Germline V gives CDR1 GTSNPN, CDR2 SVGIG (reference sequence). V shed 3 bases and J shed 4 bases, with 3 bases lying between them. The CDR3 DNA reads TGTGCCTGGAGCCGTAATGAAAAACTGTTTTTT. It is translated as CAWSRNEKLFF.

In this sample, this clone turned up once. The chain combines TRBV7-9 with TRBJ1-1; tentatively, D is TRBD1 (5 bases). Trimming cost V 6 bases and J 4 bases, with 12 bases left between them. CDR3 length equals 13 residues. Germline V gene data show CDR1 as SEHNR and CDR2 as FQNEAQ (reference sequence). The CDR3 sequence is CASRQGMGTEAFF. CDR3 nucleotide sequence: TGTGCCAGCAGGCAGGGTATGGGCACTGAAGCTTTCTTT.

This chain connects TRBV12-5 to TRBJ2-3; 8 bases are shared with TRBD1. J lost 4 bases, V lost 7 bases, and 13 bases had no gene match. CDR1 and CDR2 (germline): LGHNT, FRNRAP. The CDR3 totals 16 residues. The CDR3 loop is CASATGQGGAADTQYF. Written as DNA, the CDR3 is TGTGCTAGTGCCACCGGACAGGGCGGGGCAGCAGATACGCAGTATTTT.

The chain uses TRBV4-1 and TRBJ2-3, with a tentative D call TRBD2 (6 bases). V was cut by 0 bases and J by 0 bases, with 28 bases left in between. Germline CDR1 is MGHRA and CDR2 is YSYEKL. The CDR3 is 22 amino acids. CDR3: CASSQDSRQRAGLTSSTDTQYF. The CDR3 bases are TGCGCCAGCAGCCAAGATTCTCGTCAGCGGGCAGGCCTTACTAGTAGCACAGATACGCAGTATTTT.

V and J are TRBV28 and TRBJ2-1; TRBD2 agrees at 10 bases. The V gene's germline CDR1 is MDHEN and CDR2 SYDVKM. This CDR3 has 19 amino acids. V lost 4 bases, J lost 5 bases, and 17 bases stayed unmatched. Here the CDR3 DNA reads TGTGCCAGCAGTTCCTCAGCGGGAGGGGGGATAACGTGGGACAATGAGCAGTTCTTC. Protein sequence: CASSSSAGGGITWDNEQFF.

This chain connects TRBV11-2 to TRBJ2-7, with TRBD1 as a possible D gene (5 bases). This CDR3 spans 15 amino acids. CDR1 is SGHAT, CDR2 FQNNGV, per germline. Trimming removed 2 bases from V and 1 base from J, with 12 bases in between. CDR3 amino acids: CASSLRQLLSYEQYF. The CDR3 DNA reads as TGTGCCAGCAGCTTAAGACAGCTCTTATCCTACGAGCAGTACTTC.

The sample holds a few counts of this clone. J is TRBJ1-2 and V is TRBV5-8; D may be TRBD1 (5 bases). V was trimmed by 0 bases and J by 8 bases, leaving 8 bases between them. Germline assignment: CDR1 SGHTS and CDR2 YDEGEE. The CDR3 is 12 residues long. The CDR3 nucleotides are TGTGCCAGCAGCTTGGGAAGGGGCGGCTACACCTTC. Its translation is CASSLGRGGYTF.

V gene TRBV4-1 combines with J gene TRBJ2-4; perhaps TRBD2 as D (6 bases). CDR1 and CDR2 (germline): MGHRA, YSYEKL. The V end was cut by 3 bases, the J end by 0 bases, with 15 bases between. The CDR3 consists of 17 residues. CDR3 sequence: CASSQPIAALAKNIQYF. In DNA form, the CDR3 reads TGCGCCAGCAGCCAGCCCATAGCGGCCCTAGCCAAAAACATTCAGTACTTC.

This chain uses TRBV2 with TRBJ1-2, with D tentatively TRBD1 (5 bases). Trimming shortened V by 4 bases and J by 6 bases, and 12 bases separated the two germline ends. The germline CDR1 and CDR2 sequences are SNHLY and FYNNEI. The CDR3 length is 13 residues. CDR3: CASSVRGDDGYTF. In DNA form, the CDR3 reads TGTGCCAGCAGTGTTCGGGGGGACGATGGCTACACCTTC.

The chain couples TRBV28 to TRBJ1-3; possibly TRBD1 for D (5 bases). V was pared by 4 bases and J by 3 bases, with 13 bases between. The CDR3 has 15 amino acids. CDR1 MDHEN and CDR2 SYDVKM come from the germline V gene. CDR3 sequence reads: CASSSSIGVGNTIYF. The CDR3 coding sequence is TGTGCCAGCAGTTCATCTATAGGGGTTGGAAACACCATATATTTT.

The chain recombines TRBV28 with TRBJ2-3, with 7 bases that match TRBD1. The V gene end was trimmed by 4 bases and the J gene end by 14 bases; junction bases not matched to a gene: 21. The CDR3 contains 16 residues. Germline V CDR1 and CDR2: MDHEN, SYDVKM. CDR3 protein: CASSSPSDRIEHLGYF. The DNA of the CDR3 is TGTGCCAGCAGTTCCCCGTCGGACAGGATTGAGCATTTGGGGTATTTT.

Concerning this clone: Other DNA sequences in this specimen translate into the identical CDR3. The CDR3 spells CASSNQGQPYEQYF. CDR3 DNA sequence: TGTGCCAGCAGTAACCAGGGGCAGCCCTACGAGCAGTACTTC. The chain combines TRBV27 with TRBJ2-7; maybe TRBD1 (6 bases). Germline V gene data show CDR1 as MNHEY and CDR2 as SMNVEV (reference sequence). Trimming took off 5 bases at V and 2 bases at J, with 13 bases between the two ends. This CDR3 contains 14 residues.

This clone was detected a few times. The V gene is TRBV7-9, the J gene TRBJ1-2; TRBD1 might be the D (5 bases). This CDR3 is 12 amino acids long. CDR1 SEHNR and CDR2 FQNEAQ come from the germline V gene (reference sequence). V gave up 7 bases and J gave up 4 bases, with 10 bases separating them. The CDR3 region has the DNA TGTGCCAGCACAAGGGACCTCTATGGCTACACCTTC. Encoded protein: CASTRDLYGYTF.

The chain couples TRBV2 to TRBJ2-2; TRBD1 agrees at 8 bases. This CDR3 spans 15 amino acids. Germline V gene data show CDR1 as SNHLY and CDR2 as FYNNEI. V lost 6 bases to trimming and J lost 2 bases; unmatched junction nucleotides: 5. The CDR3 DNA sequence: TGTGCCAGCAGATTACAGGGGGATAACACCGGGGAGCTGTTTTTT. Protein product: CASRLQGDNTGELFF.

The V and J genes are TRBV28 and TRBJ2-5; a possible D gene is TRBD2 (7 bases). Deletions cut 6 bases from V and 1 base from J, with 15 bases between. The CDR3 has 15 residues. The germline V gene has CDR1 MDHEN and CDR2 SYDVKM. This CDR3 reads CASSPLAGAQETQYF. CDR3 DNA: TGTGCCAGCAGCCCCCTCGCGGGGGCCCAAGAGACCCAGTACTTC.

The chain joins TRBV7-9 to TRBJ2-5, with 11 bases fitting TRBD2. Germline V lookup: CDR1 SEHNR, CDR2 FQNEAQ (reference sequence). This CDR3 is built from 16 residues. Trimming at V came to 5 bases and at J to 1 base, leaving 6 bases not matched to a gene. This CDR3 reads CASSLGLAGLQETQYF. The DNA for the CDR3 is TGTGCCAGCAGCCTAGGACTAGCGGGTCTCCAAGAGACCCAGTACTTC.